The 19 T cell receptor beta chains below come from one sample, sequenced in a study of human T cells and chemical hapten exposure. Via MiXCR, TCRdb re-called the RACE reads, giving one row per CDR3 protein. The data show approximately 340,000 distinct CDR3 sequences, around 7% seen once. Stated time point: patch test 1, 2 weeks after DPC sensitization. Treatment defined: therapeutic diphenylcyclopropenone sensitization with weekly scalp DPC. The material was whole blood, obtained in connection with sensitization to the hapten diphenylcyclopropenone (DPC). The receptors were sampled from a woman aged 18-29 years with alopecia areata. Some clones in this sample may be carry-over from other donors' samples.

This clonotype was counted many times. The chain recombines TRBV6-5 with TRBJ1-6; D remains unclear. CDR1 and CDR2 (germline): MNHEY, SVGAGI. Trimming removed 5 bases at V and 7 bases at J, with 6 bases between. CDR3 size: 12 residues. The CDR3 region is CASSRRNSPLHF. In nucleotides, the CDR3 is TGTGCCAGCAGTAGAAGGAATTCACCCCTCCACTTT.

The J gene is TRBJ2-2, the V gene TRBV19, with 9 nucleotides matching TRBD1. CDR1 LNHDA and CDR2 SQIVND come from the germline V gene (reference sequence). The CDR3 spans 16 residues. V shed 9 bases, J shed 5 bases, and the junction held 13 bases outside the gene matches. The CDR3 nucleotides are TGTGCCAGCCGGGACAGGGAAGTCGGTGGTACCGGGGAGCTGTTTTTT. This encodes CASRDREVGGTGELFF.

The chain couples TRBV12-3 or TRBV12-4 to TRBJ2-2, with unresolved D. This CDR3 region has 14 residues. V was trimmed by 3 bases and J by 4 bases, leaving 9 bases between them. Written as DNA, the CDR3 is TGTGCCAGCAGTTTCCAAAGTTTCACCGGGGAGCTGTTTTTT. Its translation: CASSFQSFTGELFF.

This rearrangement joins TRBV18 to TRBJ2-3; tentatively, D is TRBD2 (6 bases). V was trimmed by 8 bases and J by 0 bases, leaving 12 bases between them. The CDR3 covers 14 residues. CDR1 KGHSH and CDR2 LQKENI come from the germline V gene. CDR3 sequence reads: CASVAGFSTDTQYF. The DNA for the CDR3 is TGTGCCAGCGTGGCGGGGTTTAGCACAGATACGCAGTATTTT. Drawing the rest from reference TRBV18 and TRBJ2-3, the complete variable domain is NAGVMQNPRHLVRRRGQEARLRCSPMKGHSHVYWYRQLPEEGLKFMVYLQKENIIDESGMPKERFSAEFPKEGPSILRIQQVVRGDSAAYFCASVAGFSTDTQYFGPGTRLTVL.

This clonotype turned up a few times. The J gene is TRBJ1-5, the V gene TRBV7-8, with D perhaps TRBD1 (5 bases). Trimming stripped 4 bases from V and 0 bases from J, with 16 bases between. Per germline, CDR1 SGHVS and CDR2 FQNEAQ. The CDR3 has 17 residues. CDR3 amino acids: CASSSTGGWRSNQPQHF. DNA of the CDR3: TGTGCCAGCAGCTCAACCGGGGGGTGGCGTAGCAATCAGCCCCAGCATTTT.

The CDR3 reads CASIGATSNQPQHF. The CDR3 DNA reads TGTGCCAGTATAGGGGCTACTAGCAATCAGCCCCAGCATTTT. V and J are TRBV19 and TRBJ1-5; TRBD1 is a possible D gene (5 bases). V was clipped by 7 bases and J by 0 bases, with 10 bases between them. CDR3 length: 14 amino acids. Germline V lookup: CDR1 LNHDA, CDR2 SQIVND (reference sequence).

The V and J genes are TRBV11-2 and TRBJ1-2; 9 nucleotides agree with TRBD1. V lost 0 bases, J lost 4 bases, and 3 bases stayed unmatched. Per the germline V gene, CDR1 is SGHAT and CDR2 is FQNNGV. The length of the CDR3 is 15 residues. The CDR3 nucleotides are TGTGCCAGCAGCTTAGACCCGACAGGGGGCTATGGCTACACCTTC. Translated, it gives CASSLDPTGGYGYTF.

This clonotype was counted between two and nine times. The rearrangement joins TRBV11-1 to TRBJ1-1, with TRBD1 as a possible D gene (6 bases). Per germline, CDR1 SGHAT and CDR2 FQDESV (reference sequence). The CDR3 covers 12 residues. V was clipped by 7 bases and J by 11 bases, with 17 bases between them. The CDR3 protein is CASNPWRGTAFF. Written as DNA, the CDR3 is TGTGCCAGCAACCCCTGGAGGGGGACGGCTTTCTTT.

This chain links TRBV4-3 with TRBJ1-6; the D gene is possibly TRBD1 (5 bases). The CDR3 spans 15 residues. Per germline, CDR1 LGHNA and CDR2 YSLEER. Trimming shortened V by 4 bases and J by 5 bases, and 12 bases separated the two germline ends. CDR3 amino acids: CASSLRTQNNSPLHF. The CDR3 nucleotides read TGCGCCAGCAGCCTCCGGACACAGAATAATTCACCCCTCCACTTT.

This clonotype was recorded at least ten times. V usage is TRBV10-3 and J usage is TRBJ1-5; D is uncertain. Trimming left V 3 bases short and J 5 bases short, with 8 bases between. This CDR3 is 13 amino acids long. Germline CDR1 ENHRY, CDR2 SYGVKD. For the CDR3, the DNA is TGTGCCATCAGTGATGAGGGCCATCAGCCCCAGCATTTT. Its protein product is CAISDEGHQPQHF.

This clonotype has a count of ten or more. The chain uses TRBV28 and TRBJ2-7, with 7 bases aligning to TRBD1. Trimming took 5 bases from V and 3 from J; bases not matched to a gene: 7. Germline loops: CDR1 MDHEN, CDR2 SYDVKM. The CDR3 length is 14 residues. The DNA of the CDR3 is TGTGCCAGCAGTCTAACCGGGACAGACTACGAGCAGTACTTC. It codes for CASSLTGTDYEQYF.

This clonotype was counted only a few times. The J gene is TRBJ2-1, the V gene TRBV4-2; a possible D gene is TRBD1 (8 bases). Trimming cost V 5 bases and J 2 bases, with 13 bases left between them. Looked up from germline, CDR1 is LGHNA and CDR2 is YNFKEQ. The CDR3 sequence is 15 residues long. CDR3 sequence (DNA): TGTGCCAGCAGCGAACAGGGGGGGGCCTACAATGAGCAGTTCTTC. Translating gives CASSEQGGAYNEQFF.

This clonotype was picked up a small number of times. This sequence joins TRBV5-1 and TRBJ1-1; D not resolved. V was clipped by 1 base and J by 3 bases, with 7 bases between them. Per the germline V gene, CDR1 is SGHRS and CDR2 is YFSETQ. The CDR3 covers 13 residues. The CDR3 DNA is TGCGCCAGCAGCTTGCACGGGGACACTGAAGCTTTCTTT. This sequence encodes CASSLHGDTEAFF.

This clonotype was counted many times. The rearrangement joins TRBV14 to TRBJ1-1; the match to TRBD1 covers 8 bases. The CDR3 is 17 amino acids. V lost 0 bases to trimming and J lost 2 bases; unmatched junction nucleotides: 8. CDR1 and CDR2 from the germline V gene are SGHDN and FVKESK. The CDR3 loop reads CASSQDGKQGDNTEAFF. The CDR3, as DNA: TGTGCCAGCAGCCAAGATGGCAAACAGGGGGATAACACTGAAGCTTTCTTT.

This chain links TRBV7-2 with TRBJ2-7, with 9 bases lining up with TRBD2. Germline lookup yields CDR1 SGHTA and CDR2 FQGNSA. CDR3 length: 14 amino acids. With 7 bases clipped from V and 2 bases from J, the junction kept 6 bases outside the gene matches. DNA for the CDR3: TGTGCCAGCACCCAGCGGGGGGCTACCTACGAGCAGTACTTC. Translated: CASTQRGATYEQYF.

In this sample, this clonotype turned up a few times. The chain uses TRBV7-9 and TRBJ2-3; D is possibly TRBD2 (5 bases). This CDR3 comprises 18 residues. The V gene lost 8 bases and the J gene lost 1 base, with 25 bases spanning the gap. Germline V gene data show CDR1 as SEHNR and CDR2 as FQNEAQ (reference sequence). CDR3 DNA: TGTGCCAGCCTTCCGGATTTCGTGGGAGTTCATGGCACAGATACGCAGTATTTT. It translates to CASLPDFVGVHGTDTQYF.

This clonotype was counted many times. This chain connects TRBV20-1 to TRBJ2-3, with 7 bases matching TRBD2. This CDR3 has 14 amino acids. Germline values: CDR1 DFQATT, CDR2 SNEGSKA (reference sequence). J gave up 4 bases and V 6 bases, and 10 bases lay outside the gene matches. CDR3 DNA: TGCAGTGCACCCGGGACTAACGGGCCAGATACGCAGTATTTT. Translated, it gives CSAPGTNGPDTQYF.

This clonotype was detected only a few times. The rearrangement links TRBV4-2 to TRBJ1-4, with 10 positions matching TRBD1. CDR3 length: 16 residues. Germline CDR1 reads LGHNA; CDR2 reads YNFKEQ. Trimming removed 1 base from V and 8 bases from J; junction bases left unmatched: 7. The CDR3 nucleotides are TGTGCCAGCAGCCAAGGACAGGGGGCAATGGACGAAAAACTGTTTTTT. Its translation: CASSQGQGAMDEKLFF.

The table lists this clonotype with a few counts. The chain links TRBV7-2 to TRBJ1-1; D is unresolved. Trimming removed 1 base at V and 0 bases at J, with 12 bases between. The CDR3 runs to 16 residues. The germline gives CDR1 SGHTA, CDR2 FQGNSA. The CDR3 is CASSLGSGLMNTEAFF. CDR3 nucleotide sequence: TGTGCCAGCAGCTTAGGCAGCGGCCTCATGAACACTGAAGCTTTCTTT.